The T cell receptor beta chain described here comes from a study of T cells in Graves' hyperthyroidism and ophthalmopathy. General study results and limits: In validation, the model predicted ophthalmopathy. These predictions came a median approximately 6.5 months before onset. Blood shared most expanded thyroid clonotypes above 0.001.

Researchers amplified the TCR beta CDR3 regions from RNA transcripts. TCR CDR3 underwent first-round RT-PCR with the HTBI primer set. TCRdb re-derived calls from the multiplex PCR reads in MiXCR, one entry per CDR3 protein. The sample holds approximately 430,000 distinct CDR3 sequences, more than 15% seen once. The length of the CDR3 is 15 residues. V was clipped by 5 bases and J by 2 bases, with 15 bases between them. Germline V gives CDR1 MNHNS, CDR2 SASEGT. This clonotype was counted at least ten times. Its cognate antigen is unknown. V and J are TRBV6-1 and TRBJ2-5, with D tentatively TRBD2 (5 bases). The receptor's source is a woman aged 18 to 35 with Graves' hyperthyroidism. The sequencing sample was made of blood. CDR3 residues: CASSSAEEGQETQYF. CDR3 DNA: TGTGCCAGCAGTTCCGCGGAGGAAGGTCAAGAGACCCAGTACTTC.